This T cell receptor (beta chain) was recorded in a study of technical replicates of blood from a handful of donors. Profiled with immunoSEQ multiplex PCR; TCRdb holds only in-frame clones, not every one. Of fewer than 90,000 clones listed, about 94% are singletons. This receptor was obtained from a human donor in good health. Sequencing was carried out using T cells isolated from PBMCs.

The CDR3 loop is CASSVQGDAYNEQFF. Here the CDR3 DNA reads TGTGCCAGCAGTGTTCAGGGGGACGCCTACAATGAGCAGTTCTTC. The chain recombines TRBV2 with TRBJ2-1; TRBD1 aligns across 7 bases. Losses at the gene ends were 4 bases for V and 2 bases for J; bases not matched to a gene: 5. Germline CDR1 reads SNHLY; CDR2 reads FYNNEI. This CDR3 is 15 amino acids long.